These 29 T cell receptor beta chains were sequenced from one sample in a study of cytomegalovirus exposure and HLA in healthy donors. This table comes from immunoSEQ multiplex PCR, and its TCRdb copy is limited to in-frame clones, with some not included. Counted here are about 140,000 clones, around 84% occurring once; the ten biggest clones make up roughly 9%. Sequenced material: PBMCs. The receptor source for this set is a man aged 18 to 29 in good health and CMV-seropositive.

The rearrangement joins TRBV10-1 to TRBJ1-1; TRBD1 matches 7 bases. There are 17 residues in the CDR3. Germline assignment: CDR1 WNHNN and CDR2 SYGVQD (reference sequence). V trimming: 8 bases; J trimming: 1 base; junction bases outside the gene matches: 16. The CDR3 DNA reads as TGCGCCAGCTCCGAAGACAGGGCCCTTCGGGGGAACACTGAAGCTTTCTTT. This gives the protein CASSEDRALRGNTEAFF.

As DNA, the CDR3 is TGTGCCAGCAGCTTATCCACGGGGGGGGCCTCAAACAATGAGCAGTTCTTC. This codes for CASSLSTGGASNNEQFF. The chain uses TRBV11-3 and TRBJ2-1, with TRBD2 matching over 8 bases. CDR3 length equals 17 residues. Germline V gene data show CDR1 as SGHNT and CDR2 as YENEEA. V was clipped by 2 bases and J by 5 bases; unmatched bases: 11.

The V and J genes are TRBV9 and TRBJ2-3; 12 positions match TRBD2. The germline CDR1 and CDR2 sequences are SGDLS and YYNGEE. The V and J ends lost 0 bases and 4 bases, in that order; junction bases with no gene match: 3. There are 16 residues in the CDR3. The CDR3 DNA sequence: TGTGCCAGCAGCGTAGCTAGCGGGGGGGTTGCAGATACGCAGTATTTT. Protein: CASSVASGGVADTQYF.

The chain has TRBV27 and TRBJ2-1; 8 bases are shared with TRBD2. The CDR3 loop spans 16 amino acids. Trimming took 7 bases from V and 7 from J; bases not matched to a gene: 15. In germline, CDR1 is MNHEY, CDR2 SMNVEV (reference sequence). As DNA, the CDR3 is TGTGCCAGCAAGTCTTCTAGCGGGCGCGGGGGGAATGAGCAGTTCTTC. Encoded protein: CASKSSSGRGGNEQFF.

This rearrangement joins TRBV2 to TRBJ1-2; maybe TRBD1 (5 bases). Germline V gene sequence: CDR1 SNHLY, CDR2 FYNNEI. The CDR3 runs to 16 residues. Between the trimmed V and J ends, which lost 6 bases and 3 bases, there was a span of 20 bases. The CDR3 DNA is TGTGCCAGCAGCCGCACGGGACTCAGGTCCTACTATGGCTACACCTTC. Encoded protein: CASSRTGLRSYYGYTF.

The chain joins TRBV19 to TRBJ1-2; TRBD1 is a possible D gene (6 bases). The CDR3 has 15 residues. CDR1 is LNHDA and CDR2 is SQIVND in the germline V gene (reference sequence). V shed 3 bases and J shed 7 bases, with 18 bases lying between them. The CDR3 bases are TGTGCCAGTAGTATTTTAAGGGGGAGTTCCGGTGGCTACACCTTC. This encodes CASSILRGSSGGYTF.

J is TRBJ2-3 and V is TRBV5-1; 8 bases match TRBD2. The CDR3 loop spans 14 amino acids. Germline V CDR1 and CDR2: SGHRS, YFSETQ. Germline trimming cut 4 bases from V and 6 bases from J; bases unmatched to any gene: 7. The chain's CDR3 is CASSPERGRDTQYF. In DNA, the CDR3 is TGCGCCAGCAGCCCAGAGCGGGGGAGGGATACGCAGTATTTT.

V gene TRBV29-1 combines with J gene TRBJ2-5; 9 bases map to TRBD1. V dropped 3 bases and J dropped 4; count of bases not matched to a gene: 12. CDR1 and CDR2 from the germline V gene are SQVTM and ANQGSEA. The CDR3 is 16 residues long. CDR3 region: CSVDGGTGKGLETQYF. The CDR3 DNA reads TGCAGCGTTGACGGGGGGACAGGGAAGGGTTTAGAGACCCAGTACTTC.

J is TRBJ2-7 and V is TRBV4-2; 14 bases fit TRBD2. The CDR3 runs to 15 residues. The germline V gene has CDR1 LGHNA and CDR2 YNFKEQ. The ends lost 4 bases at V and 2 bases at J; junction bases unmatched: 1. CDR3 nucleotide sequence: TGTGCCAGCAGCCCGGGACTAGCGGGGGCCTACGAGCAGTACTTC. It specifies CASSPGLAGAYEQYF.

This chain connects TRBV11-2 to TRBJ2-5; a weak D match, TRBD1 (6 bases). The CDR3 extends over 15 amino acids. Germline assignment: CDR1 SGHAT and CDR2 FQNNGV. Trimming stripped 2 bases from V and 5 bases from J, with 15 bases between. The CDR3 loop is CASSLSQGLGETQYF. The CDR3 coding sequence is TGTGCCAGCAGCTTAAGCCAGGGGCTAGGGGAGACCCAGTACTTC.

The chain uses TRBV4-1 and TRBJ2-1; 14 nucleotides align to TRBD2. V lost 4 bases to trimming and J lost 3 bases; unmatched junction nucleotides: 14. This CDR3 spans 20 amino acids. CDR1 and CDR2 (germline): MGHRA, YSYEKL. As DNA, the CDR3 is TGCGCCAGCAGCCCCCAGGGACTAGCGGGAGTGGGAGCGGGCTACAATGAGCAGTTCTTC. It codes for CASSPQGLAGVGAGYNEQFF.

The chain carries TRBV11-2 and TRBJ2-7; 8 bases match TRBD2. Germline V gives CDR1 SGHAT, CDR2 FQNNGV. With 0 bases clipped from V and 5 bases from J, the junction kept 6 bases outside the gene matches. The CDR3 length is 15 residues. CDR3 sequence (DNA): TGTGCCAGCAGCTTAGAAGCGGGAGTCGGGGACGAGCAGTACTTC. It is translated as CASSLEAGVGDEQYF. The variable domain in full, with the rest retrieved from reference TRBV11-2 and TRBJ2-7, is EAGVAQSPRYKIIEKRQSVAFWCNPISGHATLYWYQQILGQGPKLLIQFQNNGVVDDSQLPKDRFSAERLKGVDSTLKIQPAKLEDSAVYLCASSLEAGVGDEQYFGPGTRLTVT.

The J gene is TRBJ2-1, the V gene TRBV9; a possible D gene is TRBD2 (6 bases). CDR1 and CDR2 from the germline V gene are SGDLS and YYNGEE. This CDR3 has 15 amino acids. V shed 0 bases and J shed 4 bases, with 11 bases lying between them. Here the CDR3 reads CASSVELAPYNEQFF. As DNA, the CDR3 is TGTGCCAGCAGCGTAGAACTAGCTCCGTACAATGAGCAGTTCTTC.

The gene calls are TRBV6-1 and TRBJ1-1, with TRBD1 matching over 7 bases. This CDR3 has 15 residues. Looked up from germline, CDR1 is MNHNS and CDR2 is SASEGT. With V trimmed by 4 bases and J by 1 base, 6 bases remained unmatched. CDR3 coding DNA: TGTGCCAGCAGTGGTAGACAGGGTCAGAACACTGAAGCTTTCTTT. Translated, it gives CASSGRQGQNTEAFF.

The V gene is TRBV27, the J gene TRBJ2-1; TRBD2 might be the D (6 bases). The CDR3 has 14 residues. From germline, CDR1 is MNHEY and CDR2 SMNVEV (reference sequence). Trimming removed 6 bases from V and 5 bases from J, with 14 bases in between. CDR3 DNA: TGTGCCAGCAGCGCGGGGACGGCAGACAATGAGCAGTTCTTC. Translated: CASSAGTADNEQFF.

This chain links TRBV10-3 with TRBJ2-7; D uncertain. This CDR3 contains 14 residues. Germline values: CDR1 ENHRY, CDR2 SYGVKD. V was pared by 0 bases and J by 5 bases, with 11 bases between. For the CDR3, the DNA is TGTGCCATCAGTGAGTCGAATCTTCCGGACGAGCAGTACTTC. Protein: CAISESNLPDEQYF.

The chain couples TRBV11-2 to TRBJ2-1; TRBD1 agrees at 8 bases. This CDR3 comprises 15 residues. The ends lost 1 base at V and 8 bases at J; junction bases unmatched: 7. Germline V lookup: CDR1 SGHAT, CDR2 FQNNGV. In DNA form, the CDR3 reads TGTGCCAGCAGCTTAGGGGCAGGGGGCGGGGATGAGCAGTTCTTC. Protein sequence: CASSLGAGGGDEQFF.

This clone was seen more than once but under ten times. This chain uses TRBV7-2 with TRBJ2-7, with TRBD2 matching over 7 bases. Germline V lookup: CDR1 SGHTA, CDR2 FQGNSA. With V trimmed by 7 bases and J by 3 bases, 12 bases remained unmatched. The CDR3 has 15 amino acids. As DNA, the CDR3 is TGTGCCAGCACCCCCGGGGGGATACCGCTCTACGAGCAGTACTTC. It encodes CASTPGGIPLYEQYF.

V gene TRBV21-1 combines with J gene TRBJ2-3; the listed D gene, TRBD1, was not tested against the DNA. TRBV21-1 is a listed pseudogene. The CDR3 spans 16 residues. CDR3 in DNA: TGTGCCAGCAGCAAAGAGGAACAGGGCGGCACAGATACGCAGTATTTT. This codes for CASSKEEQGGTDTQYF.

V gene TRBV27 combines with J gene TRBJ1-1; D remains ambiguous. The V gene's germline CDR1 is MNHEY and CDR2 SMNVEV (reference sequence). The CDR3 has 13 amino acids. V gave up 2 bases and J gave up 0 bases, with 4 bases separating them. The CDR3 spells CASSLVMNTEAFF. The CDR3 coding sequence is TGTGCCAGCAGTTTAGTTATGAACACTGAAGCTTTCTTT.

The chain combines TRBV19 with TRBJ2-5; D gene unclear. Trimming shortened V by 5 bases and J by 4 bases, and 8 bases separated the two germline ends. This CDR3 spans 12 amino acids. Germline loops: CDR1 LNHDA, CDR2 SQIVND (reference sequence). The CDR3 region has the DNA TGTGCCAGTAGTGCTAACCGAGAGACCCAGTACTTC. Translating it yields CASSANRETQYF.

The CDR3 here is CSVYDRGNYGYTF. CDR3 DNA sequence: TGCAGCGTTTACGACAGGGGGAACTATGGCTACACCTTC. V and J are TRBV29-1 and TRBJ1-2; 9 nucleotides agree with TRBD1. Trimming cost V 5 bases and J 2 bases; bases outside gene matches: 3. The CDR3 consists of 13 residues. Germline lookup yields CDR1 SQVTM and CDR2 ANQGSEA. Supplemented by reference TRBV29-1 and TRBJ1-2, the full variable domain reads SAVISQKPSRDICQRGTSLTIQCQVDSQVTMMFWYRQQPGQSLTLIATANQGSEATYESGFVIDKFPISRPNLTFSTLTVSNMSPEDSSIYLCSVYDRGNYGYTFGSGTRLTVV.

The chain combines TRBV27 with TRBJ1-5, with D possibly being TRBD1 (5 bases). The V gene lost 5 bases and the J gene lost 7 bases, with 15 bases spanning the gap. Germline CDR1 and CDR2: MNHEY and SMNVEV (reference sequence). The CDR3 is 14 residues long. CDR3 residues: CASSGGLSYQPQHF. The CDR3 DNA reads TGTGCCAGCAGTGGGGGGTTGAGCTACCAGCCCCAGCATTTT.

This chain uses TRBV1 with TRBJ2-3; the D call TRBD1 from the table was never checked on the DNA. TRBV1 is listed as a pseudogene. The CDR3 covers 20 residues. The CDR3 DNA reads as TGCACCAGCAGCTGTTTCGGACAGGGCCAAATAGGGACAAAGGCAGATACGCAGTATTTT. It codes for CTSSCFGQGQIGTKADTQYF.

V usage is TRBV7-9 and J usage is TRBJ1-1; the D gene is possibly TRBD1 (6 bases). Per the germline V gene, CDR1 is SEHNR and CDR2 is FQNEAQ (reference sequence). CDR3 length: 11 residues. V was shortened by 5 bases and J by 10 bases, with 11 bases between the two germline ends. CDR3 nucleotide sequence: TGTGCCAGCAGCGAAACAGGGATAGCTTTCTTT. This translates into CASSETGIAFF.

The J gene is TRBJ1-1, the V gene TRBV7-8; weak D call: TRBD1 (5 bases). Germline CDR1 reads SGHVS; CDR2 reads FQNEAQ. Trimming removed 2 bases from V and 1 base from J, with 20 bases in between. This CDR3 is built from 18 residues. DNA of the CDR3: TGTGCCAGCAGCTTAATCGCCGGCACACAAAGGGGGAACACTGAAGCTTTCTTT. The encoded protein is CASSLIAGTQRGNTEAFF.

CDR3 nucleotide sequence: TGTGCCAGCAGCCCCCGACACATGGGACAGGGAGGTGAAAAACTGTTTTTT. Its protein product is CASSPRHMGQGGEKLFF. The chain has TRBV4-2 and TRBJ1-4; 9 positions match TRBD1. Germline CDR1 is LGHNA and CDR2 is YNFKEQ. Trimming removed 4 bases from V and 7 bases from J; junction bases left unmatched: 13. The CDR3 covers 17 residues.

The chain is built from TRBV11-2 and TRBJ2-2; 8 nucleotides agree with TRBD1. V gave up 2 bases and J gave up 6 bases; unmatched junction bases: 8. CDR3 length: 16 residues. In germline, CDR1 is SGHAT, CDR2 FQNNGV. CDR3 nucleotide sequence: TGTGCCAGCAGCTTACGACAGGGGTACGAGTCCGGGGAGCTGTTTTTT. Translated, it gives CASSLRQGYESGELFF.

This CDR3 reads CASTQGTGSYEQYF. The CDR3 bases are TGTGCCAGCACCCAAGGCACAGGGTCCTACGAGCAGTACTTC. This chain uses TRBV5-4 with TRBJ2-7; weak D call: TRBD1 (6 bases). Looked up from germline, CDR1 is SGHNT and CDR2 is YYREEE (reference sequence). Between the trimmed V and J ends, which lost 6 bases and 1 base, there was a span of 14 bases. CDR3 length equals 14 residues. Variable domain in full (rest from reference TRBV5-4 and TRBJ2-7): ETGVTQSPTHLIKTRGQQVTLRCSSQSGHNTVSWYQQALGQGPQFIFQYYREEENGRGNFPPRFSGLQFPNYSSELNVNALELDDSALYLCASTQGTGSYEQYFGPGTRLTVT.